Listed here are 26 T cell receptor beta chains from one sample, sequenced in a study of cytomegalovirus exposure and HLA in healthy donors. PCR employed 60 Vbeta and 13 Jbeta primers. The repertoire was sequenced with immunoSEQ multiplex PCR; TCRdb's copy has only in-frame clones and lacks some. This table has 150,000 or so clones, approximately 80% appearing once. The sample comprised PBMCs. These TCRs come from a middle-aged woman in good health and CMV-seropositive.

The genes are TRBV11-3 and TRBJ2-7; 10 bases agree with TRBD2. This CDR3 has 16 amino acids. With 5 bases clipped from V and 0 bases from J, the junction kept 7 bases outside the gene matches. Germline V gene sequence: CDR1 SGHNT, CDR2 YENEEA. CDR3 coding DNA: TGTGCCAGCAGCCCCCATAGCGGGAGGAACTCCTACGAGCAGTACTTC. This codes for CASSPHSGRNSYEQYF.

The V and J genes are TRBV10-1 and TRBJ2-1, with D possibly matching TRBD1 (5 bases). CDR1 and CDR2 from the germline V gene are WNHNN and SYGVQD (reference sequence). The ends were cut back, 4 bases at V and 7 bases at J, with 11 bases in the middle. This CDR3 is built from 13 residues. The CDR3 sequence: CASSVDTWNEQFF. Here the CDR3 DNA reads TGCGCCAGCAGTGTGGACACATGGAATGAGCAGTTCTTC.

This chain joins TRBV5-1 and TRBJ2-1; tentatively, D is TRBD2 (5 bases). With 3 bases removed from V and 2 bases from J, the gap between germline ends came to 12 bases. This CDR3 contains 15 residues. The germline V gene encodes CDR1 SGHRS and CDR2 YFSETQ. This CDR3 reads CASSSEAGTYNEQFF. The CDR3 nucleotides are TGCGCCAGCAGCTCCGAGGCGGGTACCTACAATGAGCAGTTCTTC.

The V and J genes are TRBV30 and TRBJ2-7, with 8 nucleotides matching TRBD1. The CDR3 length is 14 residues. V was clipped by 4 bases and J by 12 bases; unmatched bases: 17. Germline assignment: CDR1 GTSNPN and CDR2 SVGIG (reference sequence). The CDR3 bases are TGTGCCTGGAATGCCGGGACAGGTTCCATGAGCACGTACTTC. It encodes CAWNAGTGSMSTYF.

V is TRBV5-1 and J is TRBJ2-3; 9 bases fit TRBD2. The trim removed 3 bases at V and 2 bases at J, leaving 4 bases unmatched. This CDR3 is built from 15 residues. Germline V gene sequence: CDR1 SGHRS, CDR2 YFSETQ. In DNA form, the CDR3 reads TGCGCCAGCAGCTCAGTAGCGGGAGCCACAGATACGCAGTATTTT. Protein: CASSSVAGATDTQYF.

V usage is TRBV5-5 and J usage is TRBJ2-7; D not certain. Between the trimmed V and J ends, which lost 1 base and 2 bases, there was a span of 10 bases. This CDR3 comprises 14 residues. CDR1 is SGHKS and CDR2 is YYEKEE in the germline V gene (reference sequence). CDR3 coding DNA: TGTGCCAGCAGCTTGATTCCGAGAACCTACGAGCAGTACTTC. This sequence encodes CASSLIPRTYEQYF. Looking up the rest from reference TRBV5-5 and TRBJ2-7 gives the full variable domain: DAGVTQSPTHLIKTRGQQVTLRCSPISGHKSVSWYQQVLGQGPQFIFQYYEKEERGRGNFPDRFSARQFPNYSSELNVNALLLGDSALYLCASSLIPRTYEQYFGPGTRLTVT.

The chain links TRBV2 to TRBJ2-5; no clear D. Trimming stripped 7 bases from V and 4 bases from J, with 10 bases between. The CDR3 is 12 amino acids. Germline CDR1 SNHLY, CDR2 FYNNEI. The CDR3 DNA sequence: TGTGCCAGCAAGTCAGGCCGAGAGACCCAGTACTTC. Its protein product is CASKSGRETQYF.

V gene TRBV9 combines with J gene TRBJ2-1; 7 nucleotides line up with TRBD2. The germline gives CDR1 SGDLS, CDR2 YYNGEE. The V and J ends lost 3 bases and 6 bases, in that order; junction bases with no gene match: 18. The CDR3 consists of 18 residues. Here the CDR3 reads CASSALGLGRGGSNEQFF. The CDR3 nucleotides read TGTGCCAGCAGCGCGCTGGGTTTAGGTCGGGGAGGGAGCAATGAGCAGTTCTTC.

This chain uses TRBV28 with TRBJ2-3; 7 bases match TRBD2. The CDR3 sequence is 16 residues long. J was trimmed by 1 base and V by 5 bases; bases with no gene match: 9. Per germline, CDR1 MDHEN and CDR2 SYDVKM. The chain's CDR3 is CASSTGTTFRTDTQYF. The CDR3 bases are TGTGCCAGCAGTACCGGGACTACCTTCCGCACAGATACGCAGTATTTT.

In its sample, this clone was seen once. This chain joins TRBV21-1 and TRBJ2-5; the table's D call of TRBD2 was not tested on the DNA. TRBV21-1 is assigned pseudogene status. The CDR3 has 13 amino acids. CDR3 bases: TGTGCCAGCAGCACTCTAGCGGAAGAGACCCAGTACTTC. Its translation is CASSTLAEETQYF.

The CDR3 bases are TGCAGCGTTGAAGAACAGGGGGCGGTACGTGGCTACACCTTC. As protein: CSVEEQGAVRGYTF. The chain couples TRBV29-1 to TRBJ1-2; 9 bases align to TRBD1. V shed 0 bases, J shed 7 bases, and the junction held 6 bases outside the gene matches. The germline V gene has CDR1 SQVTM and CDR2 ANQGSEA. The CDR3 spans 14 residues.

The chain links TRBV28 to TRBJ2-3; D possibly corresponds to TRBD1 (7 bases). CDR3 length: 17 amino acids. Per germline, CDR1 MDHEN and CDR2 SYDVKM. V lost 7 bases to trimming and J lost 3 bases, with 23 bases between them. The CDR3 reads CASKGAMGGGDTDTQYF. Written as DNA, the CDR3 is TGTGCCAGCAAGGGGGCAATGGGGGGAGGAGATACAGATACGCAGTATTTT. Based on the CDR3 plus reference TRBV28 and TRBJ2-3, the full variable domain is DVKVTQSSRYLVKRTGEKVFLECVQDMDHENMFWYRQDPGLGLRLIYFSYDVKMKEKGDIPEGYSVSREKKERFSLILESASTNQTSMYLCASKGAMGGGDTDTQYFGPGTRLTVL.

The chain recombines TRBV14 with TRBJ1-4; D not certain. In germline, CDR1 is SGHDN, CDR2 FVKESK. The CDR3 totals 13 residues. The V and J ends lost 2 bases and 6 bases respectively, with 7 bases between them. In DNA, the CDR3 is TGTGCCAGCAGCCAAATCATAGATGAAAAACTGTTTTTT. It encodes CASSQIIDEKLFF.

This clone appeared a single time. The rearrangement joins TRBV25-1 to TRBJ2-7; D might be TRBD2 (6 bases). Trimming shortened V by 6 bases and J by 0 bases, and 15 bases separated the two germline ends. In germline, CDR1 is MGHDK, CDR2 SYGVNS. The CDR3 spans 15 residues. The CDR3 region has the DNA TGTGCCAGCAGCCCCCGGGGGAAGAGCTCCTACGAGCAGTACTTC. It codes for CASSPRGKSSYEQYF.

V is TRBV7-9 and J is TRBJ1-1, with no clear D. The V gene lost 1 base and the J gene lost 4 bases, with 7 bases spanning the gap. CDR1 is SEHNR, CDR2 FQNEAQ, per germline (reference sequence). The CDR3 has 13 amino acids. CDR3 bases: TGTGCCAGCAGCTTAGGAGGGAGCACTGAAGCTTTCTTT. Protein sequence: CASSLGGSTEAFF.

With respect to this clone: One junction end does not reproduce the germline sequence, and a read error may be involved. The chain employs TRBV27 and TRBJ1-1, with D tentatively TRBD1 (6 bases). The CDR3 contains 13 residues. In germline, CDR1 is MNHEY, CDR2 SMNVEV (reference sequence). The CDR3 reads CASSLFRGTEAFF. CDR3 sequence (DNA): TGTGCCAGCAGCTTATTCAGGGGCACTGAAGCTTTCTTT.

This clone was picked up one time. The chain is built from TRBV5-1 and TRBJ2-7; 11 bases agree with TRBD2. The CDR3 is 21 amino acids. The J segment lost 3 bases and the V segment lost 4 bases, leaving 24 bases of the junction unmatched. Per the germline V gene, CDR1 is SGHRS and CDR2 is YFSETQ. CDR3 protein: CASSTPGQGGTSGAALYEQYF. The CDR3 DNA reads TGCGCCAGCAGCACCCCGGGACAGGGAGGGACTAGCGGAGCCGCCCTCTACGAGCAGTACTTC.

This clone came up once. The V and J genes are TRBV27 and TRBJ1-4; D gene uncertain. The CDR3 loop spans 14 amino acids. Deletions cut 1 base from V and 4 bases from J, with 7 bases between. Germline lookup yields CDR1 MNHEY and CDR2 SMNVEV (reference sequence). In nucleotides, the CDR3 is TGTGCCAGCAGTTTATTACAGAATAATGAAAAACTGTTTTTT. Its protein product is CASSLLQNNEKLFF.

The V gene is TRBV30, the J gene TRBJ1-6, with 7 bases identical to TRBD1. This CDR3 has 16 residues. Germline lookup yields CDR1 GTSNPN and CDR2 SVGIG (reference sequence). V dropped 0 bases and J dropped 9; count of bases not matched to a gene: 11. In nucleotides, the CDR3 is TGTGCCTGGAGTGTAAGGGGTGGGACAGTATTTTCACCCCTCCACTTT. Its translation: CAWSVRGGTVFSPLHF.

About this clone itself: The junction departs from germline at one end; a sequencing error may be responsible. V and J are TRBV7-9 and TRBJ1-3; D gene unclear. Germline CDR1 is SEHNR and CDR2 is FQNEAQ (reference sequence). This CDR3 is 13 amino acids long. CDR3 nucleotide sequence: TGTTCCAGCCACACCTCCTCTGGAAACACCATATATTTT. Translated: CSSHTSSGNTIYF.

The rearrangement joins TRBV7-8 to TRBJ2-2, with 11 bases aligning to TRBD1. Germline CDR1 is SGHVS and CDR2 is FQNEAQ. Unmatched junction bases numbered 4, after V lost 0 bases and J lost 7 bases. The CDR3 totals 16 residues. CDR3 nucleotides: TGTGCCAGCAGCTTAGCGGACAGGGGGCGGGTCGGGGAGCTGTTTTTT. Protein sequence: CASSLADRGRVGELFF.

J is TRBJ1-1 and V is TRBV4-1; 9 nucleotides agree with TRBD1. CDR3 length: 14 amino acids. CDR1 MGHRA and CDR2 YSYEKL come from the germline V gene. The J segment lost 10 bases and the V segment lost 2 bases, leaving 8 bases of the junction unmatched. CDR3 sequence (DNA): TGCGCCAGCAGCCAACCCCGGGACAGGGCTCGAGCTTTCTTT. Encoded protein: CASSQPRDRARAFF.

The chain links TRBV5-1 to TRBJ2-5, with D maybe TRBD1 (6 bases). V shed 1 base and J shed 2 bases, with 9 bases lying between them. Looked up from germline, CDR1 is SGHRS and CDR2 is YFSETQ. This CDR3 contains 14 residues. The CDR3 DNA sequence: TGCGCCAGCAGCTTGCAGGGGCAACAAGAGACCCAGTACTTC. Its translation is CASSLQGQQETQYF. The variable domain in full, with the rest retrieved from reference TRBV5-1 and TRBJ2-5, is KAGVTQTPRYLIKTRGQQVTLSCSPISGHRSVSWYQQTPGQGLQFLFEYFSETQRNKGNFPGRFSGRQFSNSRSEMNVSTLELGDSALYLCASSLQGQQETQYFGPGTRLLVL.

The V call is TRBV13, the J call TRBJ2-2; TRBD2 matches at 10 bases. Germline values: CDR1 PRHDT, CDR2 FYEKMQ (reference sequence). Trimming took 4 bases from V and 5 from J; bases not matched to a gene: 10. The CDR3 is made up of 17 amino acids. The CDR3 DNA sequence: TGTGCCAGCAGCTCTGACCGGACTAGCGGTATAACCGGGGAGCTGTTTTTT. Its protein product is CASSSDRTSGITGELFF. Looking up the rest from reference TRBV13 and TRBJ2-2 gives the full variable domain: AAGVIQSPRHLIKEKRETATLKCYPIPRHDTVYWYQQGPGQDPQFLISFYEKMQSDKGSIPDRFSAQQFSDYHSELNMSSLELGDSALYFCASSSDRTSGITGELFFGEGSRLTVL.

The chain is built from TRBV30 and TRBJ2-2; D possibly corresponds to TRBD2 (6 bases). CDR3 length: 17 residues. Germline CDR1 and CDR2: GTSNPN and SVGIG (reference sequence). Trimming pared 8 bases from V and 6 bases from J, leaving 28 bases between. DNA for the CDR3: TGTGCCAGCGAAGTAAGCCCGACTAGTTTTTTTTCCGGGGAGCTGTTTTTT. It specifies CASEVSPTSFFSGELFF.

This clone turned up a few times. The genes are TRBV30 and TRBJ2-7; D might be TRBD2 (5 bases). With 4 bases removed from V and 4 bases from J, the gap between germline ends came to 20 bases. The CDR3 runs 15 residues. Germline V lookup: CDR1 GTSNPN, CDR2 SVGIG (reference sequence). The CDR3 here is CAWNLRSGPKYEQYF. The CDR3 DNA reads TGTGCCTGGAACCTCCGGAGCGGCCCCAAGTACGAGCAGTACTTC.